The clone carrying this TCR beta chain was seen a handful of times. Its cognate antigen is unknown. PCR involved 60 Vbeta and 13 Jbeta primers. Clones were sequenced by immunoSEQ multiplex PCR, and TCRdb holds only the in-frame ones, with some missing. The sample holds 40,000 or so clones, 90% to 95% seen once. The sample originates from a study of cytomegalovirus exposure and HLA in healthy donors. Notes on the study in general: One cluster of highly shared sequence variants probably arose as a sequencing artifact. Clonal expansion was found to be greater in HLA-associated TCR beta chains than in equally common others in a later analysis.

V lost 6 bases and J lost 2; bases outside the gene matches: 4. The length of the CDR3 is 15 residues. The germline V gene has CDR1 LGHNA and CDR2 YNFKEQ. The gene calls are TRBV4-2 and TRBJ2-3, with TRBD2 identical over 11 bases. The sample consisted of PBMCs. This sequence originates from a woman younger than 30 in good health and CMV-seronegative. The CDR3 coding sequence is TGTGCCAGCAGACCGGGACTAGCGGACACAGATACGCAGTATTTT. Translated: CASRPGLADTDTQYF.